This T cell receptor beta chain was found in a study of T cells in Graves' hyperthyroidism and ophthalmopathy. Whole-study findings and limits: Peripheral blood also featured most of the thyroid clonotypes expanded above 0.001.

The sample, blood from the first hyperthyroidism diagnosis, precedes any ophthalmopathy symptoms. This clonotype was seen at least ten times. Its antigen is as yet unknown. TCR beta CDR3 sequences were amplified from RNA transcripts. HTBI primers were the set used in a first-round RT-PCR of the TCR CDR3. TCRdb reprocessed the multiplex PCR reads with MiXCR, giving one entry per CDR3 protein. This repertoire shows 20,000 to 30,000 distinct CDR3 sequences, around 50% found once; its top ten account for around 23%. Sequenced sample: blood. This sequence originates from a woman in her 40s with Graves' hyperthyroidism that later progressed to Graves' ophthalmopathy.

The chain's CDR3 is CASSLVPSGFDEQFF. The CDR3 DNA follows: TGTGCCAGCAGCTTGGTCCCTAGCGGGTTCGATGAGCAGTTCTTC. This sequence joins TRBV5-5 and TRBJ2-1; TRBD2 aligns across 8 bases. This CDR3 is built from 15 residues. V lost 0 bases to trimming and J lost 8 bases; unmatched junction nucleotides: 7. Germline CDR1 SGHKS, CDR2 YYEKEE (reference sequence).